What follows are 29 T cell receptor beta chains derived from one specimen sequenced in a study of shared T cell receptors in the human thymus. The assay was immunoSEQ multiplex PCR, and TCRdb's table has in-frame clones only and misses some. The sample lists approximately 730,000 clones; approximately 83% were seen once. This same sample was also part of a study on human thymus T cells.

The sample consisted of thymocytes. The receptors stem from a girl under two years old with a congenital heart defect.

V gene TRBV18 combines with J gene TRBJ2-7; 10 positions agree with TRBD1. This CDR3 contains 16 residues. Trimming cost V 2 bases and J 9 bases; bases outside gene matches: 13. Germline CDR1 is KGHSH and CDR2 is LQKENI. This CDR3 reads CASSPNSGTGANVQYF. DNA of the CDR3: TGTGCCAGCTCACCAAATTCCGGGACAGGGGCGAATGTGCAGTACTTC.

The chain carries TRBV5-4 and TRBJ1-2; 7 bases line up with TRBD1. Germline V gene sequence: CDR1 SGHNT, CDR2 YYREEE (reference sequence). After removal of 3 bases from V and 3 bases from J, the junction contained 11 bases not matched to a gene. The CDR3 runs to 16 residues. The CDR3: CASSSEGAWPDYGYTF. DNA for the CDR3: TGTGCCAGCAGCTCCGAGGGGGCATGGCCCGACTATGGCTACACCTTC.

The CDR3 DNA reads as TGCGCCAGCAGCCAAGCCCAGGGGACTAATCACTATGGCTACACCTTC. This sequence encodes CASSQAQGTNHYGYTF. The chain uses TRBV4-1 and TRBJ1-2, with D perhaps matching TRBD1 (6 bases). Germline V lookup: CDR1 MGHRA, CDR2 YSYEKL. The CDR3 contains 16 residues. V lost 1 base and J 3 bases, leaving 15 bases between the germline ends.

The genes are TRBV27 and TRBJ1-2, with 9 bases identical to TRBD1. The CDR3 totals 14 residues. Losses at the gene ends were 5 bases for V and 4 bases for J; bases not matched to a gene: 5. The germline V gene has CDR1 MNHEY and CDR2 SMNVEV (reference sequence). The CDR3 nucleotides read TGTGCCAGCAGTGCCGGGACAGGGTTCTATGGCTACACCTTC. This translates into CASSAGTGFYGYTF.

The chain links TRBV11-2 to TRBJ1-1, with D possibly being TRBD1 (6 bases). Germline V gene sequence: CDR1 SGHAT, CDR2 FQNNGV. V lost 3 bases to trimming and J lost 2 bases, with 10 bases between them. The CDR3 is 14 residues long. CDR3 in DNA: TGTGCCAGCAGCTTCGGACAGATCAACACTGAAGCTTTCTTT. This codes for CASSFGQINTEAFF.

This clone has more than one count but fewer than ten. The CDR3 spells CASSLVQRGGYEQYF. As DNA, the CDR3 is TGTGCCAGCAGCTTGGTCCAGCGGGGGGGCTACGAGCAGTACTTC. The V gene is TRBV5-6, the J gene TRBJ2-7, with TRBD2 matching over 10 bases. V dropped 0 bases and J dropped 3; count of bases not matched to a gene: 3. The CDR3 loop spans 15 amino acids. Germline values: CDR1 SGHDT, CDR2 YYEEEE.

The chain recombines TRBV7-2 with TRBJ1-2; a weak D match, TRBD1 (5 bases). The CDR3 has 15 residues. Trimming took 3 bases from V and 8 from J, leaving 19 bases between them. Germline V CDR1 and CDR2: SGHTA, FQGNSA. CDR3 region: CASSFTPGFTRGYTF. DNA for the CDR3: TGTGCCAGCAGCTTCACGCCAGGGTTTACGAGGGGCTACACCTTC.

The chain joins TRBV28 to TRBJ1-2; the match to TRBD1 covers 7 bases. This CDR3 has 13 amino acids. The V gene end was trimmed by 10 bases and the J gene end by 4 bases; junction bases not matched to a gene: 9. Germline V lookup: CDR1 MDHEN, CDR2 SYDVKM. CDR3 coding DNA: TGTGCCACCACATCGGGACAGATCTATGGCTACACCTTC. This sequence encodes CATTSGQIYGYTF.

This chain connects TRBV5-6 to TRBJ1-5; TRBD1 agrees at 8 bases. The CDR3 has 17 residues. V lost 4 bases, J lost 2 bases, and 11 bases stayed unmatched. Germline V lookup: CDR1 SGHDT, CDR2 YYEEEE. CDR3 DNA sequence: TGTGCCAGCAGCGGGGGGACAGGAGGGAGTGGCAATCAGCCCCAGCATTTT. It codes for CASSGGTGGSGNQPQHF.

A few counts support this clone. The V and J genes are TRBV10-2 and TRBJ2-7; unclear D gene. V was cut by 6 bases and J by 5 bases, with 23 bases left in between. CDR3 length: 16 amino acids. CDR1 WSHSY and CDR2 SAAADI come from the germline V gene. CDR3 loop: CASSPQGRPPPDEQYF. Written as DNA, the CDR3 is TGCGCCAGCAGCCCCCAAGGCAGGCCTCCCCCCGACGAGCAGTACTTC.

The chain uses TRBV18 and TRBJ2-7, with a tentative D call TRBD1 (6 bases). CDR3 size: 15 residues. V lost 1 base and J 4 bases, leaving 14 bases between the germline ends. Germline CDR1 KGHSH, CDR2 LQKENI. As DNA, the CDR3 is TGTGCCAGCTCACCACTCCGGGACATAAAGTACGAGCAGTACTTC. Amino acids: CASSPLRDIKYEQYF.

This chain's CDR3 is CASSFGQGNLNTEAFF. As DNA, the CDR3 is TGCGCCAGCAGCTTCGGACAGGGGAATCTGAACACTGAAGCTTTCTTT. The V call is TRBV5-1, the J call TRBJ1-1, with 9 bases identical to TRBD1. Germline V gives CDR1 SGHRS, CDR2 YFSETQ. V shed 2 bases and J 0 bases; nucleotides not matched to a gene: 5. CDR3 length equals 16 residues. The variable domain in full, completed from reference TRBV5-1 and TRBJ1-1, reads KAGVTQTPRYLIKTRGQQVTLSCSPISGHRSVSWYQQTPGQGLQFLFEYFSETQRNKGNFPGRFSGRQFSNSRSEMNVSTLELGDSALYLCASSFGQGNLNTEAFFGQGTRLTVV.

The chain employs TRBV10-1 and TRBJ1-2; TRBD1 aligns across 8 bases. In germline, CDR1 is WNHNN, CDR2 SYGVQD (reference sequence). Trimming cost V 3 bases and J 4 bases; bases outside gene matches: 1. The CDR3 runs to 13 residues. This CDR3 reads CASSDTGGYGYTF. DNA of the CDR3: TGCGCCAGCAGTGACACAGGGGGCTATGGCTACACCTTC.

The chain has TRBV5-1 and TRBJ2-2; D is uncertain. This CDR3 contains 11 residues. With 7 bases removed from V and 8 bases from J, the gap between germline ends came to 9 bases. CDR1 and CDR2 (germline): SGHRS, YFSETQ. CDR3 in amino acids: CASQAAGELFF. The DNA for the CDR3 is TGCGCCAGCCAGGCTGCTGGGGAGCTGTTTTTT. Using reference TRBV5-1 and TRBJ2-2 for the parts outside the CDR3, the full variable domain is KAGVTQTPRYLIKTRGQQVTLSCSPISGHRSVSWYQQTPGQGLQFLFEYFSETQRNKGNFPGRFSGRQFSNSRSEMNVSTLELGDSALYLCASQAAGELFFGEGSRLTVL.

The chain has TRBV27 and TRBJ2-7, with D tentatively TRBD1 (5 bases). The CDR3 contains 13 residues. The germline V and J ends were trimmed by 0 bases and 4 bases, with 7 bases remaining between them. The germline CDR1 and CDR2 sequences are MNHEY and SMNVEV (reference sequence). The CDR3 bases are TGTGCCAGCAGTTTATCTCACAGGTACGAGCAGTACTTC. Amino acid sequence: CASSLSHRYEQYF.

This chain connects TRBV29-1 to TRBJ2-5; a weak D match, TRBD2 (6 bases). The germline CDR1 and CDR2 sequences are SQVTM and ANQGSEA. The ends were cut back, 7 bases at V and 5 bases at J, with 23 bases in the middle. The CDR3 is 15 residues long. The CDR3: CSDVPGLGGLETQYF. CDR3 coding DNA: TGCAGCGACGTCCCCGGGTTGGGAGGTCTGGAGACCCAGTACTTC.

The chain employs TRBV6-6 and TRBJ1-2; D is perhaps TRBD1 (5 bases). The V and J ends lost 5 bases and 4 bases respectively, with 8 bases between them. The length of the CDR3 is 12 residues. Germline CDR1 is MNHNY and CDR2 is SVGAGI (reference sequence). The CDR3 DNA reads as TGTGCCAGCAGTAGACAGAGCTATGGCTACACCTTC. Its translation is CASSRQSYGYTF.

CDR3 region: CASRPGQGADQPQHF. CDR3 nucleotide sequence: TGTGCCAGCAGACCCGGACAGGGTGCGGACCAGCCCCAGCATTTT. The chain uses TRBV6-4 and TRBJ1-5; 8 nucleotides match TRBD1. Germline V lookup: CDR1 MRHNA, CDR2 SNTAGT. V shed 6 bases, J shed 7 bases, and the junction held 11 bases outside the gene matches. This CDR3 has 15 residues.

The J gene is TRBJ1-1, the V gene TRBV7-8; 12 bases agree with TRBD1. The CDR3 covers 17 residues. CDR1 and CDR2 from the germline V gene are SGHVS and FQNEAQ. Losses at the gene ends were 8 bases for V and 6 bases for J; bases not matched to a gene: 16. CDR3 sequence (DNA): TGTGCCAGCGACCTCCGGGACAGGGGGCGCGAAGGACCTGAAGCTTTCTTT. This codes for CASDLRDRGREGPEAFF.

V and J are TRBV11-2 and TRBJ1-6; 7 bases are shared with TRBD1. The ends lost 0 bases at V and 8 bases at J; junction bases unmatched: 13. This CDR3 has 18 amino acids. Germline V gene lookup returns CDR1 SGHAT and CDR2 FQNNGV. The CDR3 DNA is TGTGCCAGCAGCTTAGATAAGTCCCGACAGGGATCACATTCACCCCTCCACTTT. Protein product: CASSLDKSRQGSHSPLHF.

Remarks on this clone: Distinct nucleotide sequences in the sample also encode this CDR3. V is TRBV27 and J is TRBJ1-4; D perhaps matches TRBD1 (5 bases). CDR1 is MNHEY and CDR2 is SMNVEV in the germline V gene (reference sequence). V shed 6 bases and J shed 5 bases, with 13 bases lying between them. The CDR3 totals 14 residues. CDR3 amino acids: CASRVGKGNEKLFF. DNA for the CDR3: TGTGCCAGCAGGGTGGGGAAGGGGAATGAAAAACTGTTTTTT.

The V gene is TRBV4-1, the J gene TRBJ1-6; D is undetermined. CDR3 length: 18 amino acids. Trimming removed 2 bases at V and 5 bases at J, with 19 bases between. Germline V lookup: CDR1 MGHRA, CDR2 YSYEKL. The CDR3, as DNA: TGCGCCAGCAGCCAAAGAGAACCCCGGGATACCGATAATTCACCCCTCCACTTT. The encoded protein is CASSQREPRDTDNSPLHF.

The chain has TRBV27 and TRBJ1-2; no clear D. Trimming took off 6 bases at V and 5 bases at J, with 16 bases between the two ends. This CDR3 is built from 14 residues. The germline gives CDR1 MNHEY, CDR2 SMNVEV (reference sequence). The CDR3 sequence is CASSQNGIGYGYTF. The CDR3 DNA reads as TGTGCCAGCAGCCAAAACGGGATAGGTTATGGCTACACCTTC.

The chain recombines TRBV6-5 with TRBJ2-2; D remains unclear. The CDR3 runs to 13 residues. CDR1 is MNHEY and CDR2 is SVGAGI in the germline V gene. V gave up 5 bases and J gave up 2 bases, with 6 bases separating them. CDR3 DNA: TGTGCCAGCAGTCCCCCTAACACCGGGGAGCTGTTTTTT. Its translation is CASSPPNTGELFF.

The CDR3 is CASSLGQGAGPEAFF. The CDR3 DNA reads as TGCGCCAGCAGCTTAGGACAGGGGGCAGGCCCTGAAGCTTTCTTT. The chain has TRBV5-1 and TRBJ1-1; 11 bases are shared with TRBD1. The CDR3 length is 15 residues. With 2 bases clipped from V and 6 bases from J, the junction kept 6 bases outside the gene matches. Germline lookup yields CDR1 SGHRS and CDR2 YFSETQ.

This chain joins TRBV7-8 and TRBJ2-7, with 8 bases identical to TRBD1. The junction had 1 base not matched to a gene; V was cut back by 0 bases and J by 6 bases. This CDR3 region has 13 residues. Germline loops: CDR1 SGHVS, CDR2 FQNEAQ. Here the CDR3 reads CASSLATGGEQYF. CDR3 in DNA: TGTGCCAGCAGCTTAGCAACAGGGGGCGAGCAGTACTTC.

This rearrangement joins TRBV27 to TRBJ2-7, with 7 bases identical to TRBD1. The germline gives CDR1 MNHEY, CDR2 SMNVEV (reference sequence). Trimming at V came to 5 bases and at J to 6 bases, leaving 7 bases not matched to a gene. The CDR3 contains 13 residues. CDR3 loop: CASSPKQGREQYF. The CDR3 region has the DNA TGTGCCAGCAGTCCGAAACAGGGGCGCGAGCAGTACTTC.

This clone is a singleton in its sample. CDR3 coding DNA: TGTGCCAGCAGCCACGGACAGTCCCTTCAGACAGATACGCAGTATTTT. This sequence encodes CASSHGQSLQTDTQYF. J is TRBJ2-3 and V is TRBV5-8; D is perhaps TRBD1 (6 bases). V was pared by 4 bases and J by 3 bases, with 18 bases between. The V gene's germline CDR1 is SGHTS and CDR2 YDEGEE. There are 16 residues in the CDR3.

The CDR3 DNA reads TGCAGCGGACAGGGAGCTGGAAACACCATATATTTT. It yields the protein CSGQGAGNTIYF. V gene TRBV29-1 combines with J gene TRBJ1-3; 7 bases match TRBD1. J gave up 2 bases and V 7 bases, and 2 bases lay outside the gene matches. The CDR3 runs 12 residues. Germline V gives CDR1 SQVTM, CDR2 ANQGSEA.